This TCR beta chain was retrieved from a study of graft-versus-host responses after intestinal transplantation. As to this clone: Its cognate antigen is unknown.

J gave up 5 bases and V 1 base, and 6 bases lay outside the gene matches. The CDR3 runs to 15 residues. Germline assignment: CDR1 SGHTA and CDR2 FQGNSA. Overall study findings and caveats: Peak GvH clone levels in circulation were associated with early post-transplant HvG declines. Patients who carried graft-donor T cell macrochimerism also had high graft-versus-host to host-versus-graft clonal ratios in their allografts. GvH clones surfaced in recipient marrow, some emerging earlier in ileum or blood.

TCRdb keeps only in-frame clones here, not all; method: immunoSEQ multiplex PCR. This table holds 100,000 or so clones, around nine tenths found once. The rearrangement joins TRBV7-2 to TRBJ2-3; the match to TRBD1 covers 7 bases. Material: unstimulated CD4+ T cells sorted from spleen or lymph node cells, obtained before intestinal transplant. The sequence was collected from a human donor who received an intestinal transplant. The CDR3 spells CASSLERGRGDTQYF. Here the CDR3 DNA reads TGTGCCAGCAGCTTAGAGAGGGGGCGCGGAGATACGCAGTATTTT.